This TCR beta chain was obtained from a study of cytomegalovirus exposure and HLA in healthy donors. Donors sampled were nominally healthy, though unrecorded immune exposures were likely. PCR was performed using 60 Vbeta and 13 Jbeta primers. Only in-frame clones appear in the TCRdb table, and some are missing; sequencing was by immunoSEQ multiplex PCR. The repertoire holds fewer than 200,000 clones, with around 77% as singletons. The CDR3 covers 14 residues. The chain uses TRBV21-1 and TRBJ2-3; TRBD2, the table's D call, was not compared with the DNA. TRBV21-1 is tagged as a pseudogene. This sequence was found in a man aged 55 to 70 in good health and CMV-seronegative. Source material: PBMCs. CDR3 protein: CASSKLRLAGGNSF. CDR3 bases: TGTGCCAGCAGCAAATTACGACTAGCGGGAGGGAACTCTTTT.